The rows below give T cell receptor beta chains drawn from one sample of a study of cytomegalovirus exposure and HLA in healthy donors. Profiled with immunoSEQ multiplex PCR; TCRdb holds only in-frame clones, not every one. Here the sample spans 250,000 to 350,000 clones, roughly 80% being singletons. The sample taken for sequencing was PBMCs. The origin of the receptors is a girl aged 2 to 10 in good health and CMV-seronegative. The CDR3 runs from the conserved cysteine through the conserved F or W.

v_call: TRBV27; j_call: TRBJ2-5; cdr3_aa: CASSLSGGEGETQYF
v_call: TRBV5-1; j_call: TRBJ2-2; cdr3_aa: CASSFGTAAGELFF
v_call: TRBV7-9; j_call: TRBJ2-5; cdr3_aa: CASSLRGETQYF
v_call: TRBV5-6; j_call: TRBJ2-7; cdr3_aa: CASSLVAGASLSYEQYF
v_call: TRBV19; j_call: TRBJ1-5; cdr3_aa: CASTDGTSQHF
v_call: TRBV7-7; j_call: TRBJ2-7; cdr3_aa: CASSNAGTSYDEQYF
v_call: TRBV2; j_call: TRBJ2-7; cdr3_aa: CASRGGATLYEQYF
v_call: TRBV2; j_call: TRBJ2-1; cdr3_aa: CASRKTAPTYNEQFF
v_call: TRBV6-1; j_call: TRBJ1-3; cdr3_aa: CASSEPRGTGNTIYF
v_call: TRBV28; j_call: TRBJ2-7; cdr3_aa: CASRTDREPFYEQYF
v_call: TRBV5-4; j_call: TRBJ2-2; cdr3_aa: CASSHRNTGELFF
v_call: TRBV18; j_call: TRBJ2-7; cdr3_aa: CASSPTSLPIPYEQYF
v_call: TRBV27; j_call: TRBJ1-5; cdr3_aa: CASSFVESQPQHF
v_call: TRBV7-3; j_call: TRBJ2-3; cdr3_aa: CASSLYGGATDTQYF
v_call: TRBV19; j_call: TRBJ2-7; cdr3_aa: CASSFSGGSYEQYF
v_call: TRBV18; j_call: TRBJ2-1; cdr3_aa: CASSRAGGPWNEQFF
v_call: TRBV18; j_call: TRBJ2-2; cdr3_aa: CASSPRQGGTGELFF
v_call: TRBV4-1; j_call: TRBJ2-1; cdr3_aa: CASSFPGEQFF
v_call: TRBV7-8; j_call: TRBJ1-2; cdr3_aa: CASSKQGYNRGYTF
v_call: TRBV5-1; j_call: TRBJ1-5; cdr3_aa: CASSDRVGQPQHF
v_call: TRBV28; j_call: TRBJ1-1; cdr3_aa: CASSSGSTEAFF
v_call: TRBV7-9; j_call: TRBJ2-7; cdr3_aa: CSSSPLLEQYF
v_call: TRBV7-9; j_call: .; cdr3_aa: CASSLASQGNEQYF
v_call: TRBV4-2; j_call: TRBJ2-7; cdr3_aa: CASSQVSSRRREGHEQYF
v_call: TRBV13; j_call: TRBJ2-7; cdr3_aa: CASSSAGTGAYEQYF
v_call: TRBV11-2; j_call: TRBJ1-4; cdr3_aa: CASSSRQGGKLFF
v_call: TRBV28; j_call: .; cdr3_aa: CASSPRLGQVSLSYEQYF
v_call: TRBV29-1; j_call: TRBJ2-3; cdr3_aa: CSVESGFSYTDTQYF
v_call: TRBV9; j_call: TRBJ2-5; cdr3_aa: CASSQLAGIQETQYF
v_call: TRBV12-5; j_call: TRBJ2-3; cdr3_aa: CASGLDNGQGGTQYF
v_call: TRBV7-9; j_call: TRBJ2-5; cdr3_aa: CASSSSLTSGQAETQYF
v_call: TRBV6-9; j_call: TRBJ2-1; cdr3_aa: CASSYLLAGVHGGNEQFF
v_call: TRBV7-6; j_call: TRBJ2-7; cdr3_aa: CASSLLNAEYSYEQYF
v_call: TRBV28; j_call: TRBJ2-1; cdr3_aa: CASSLSQVKQFF
v_call: TRBV10-3; j_call: TRBJ1-1; cdr3_aa: CAISGTGGAEAFF
v_call: TRBV10-3; j_call: TRBJ2-7; cdr3_aa: CAISPGSPYEQYF
v_call: TRBV7-9; j_call: TRBJ1-1; cdr3_aa: CASSLGTELRAFF
v_call: TRBV6-6; j_call: TRBJ2-5; cdr3_aa: CASSTGTSGGETQYF
v_call: TRBV19; j_call: TRBJ1-2; cdr3_aa: CASRGPSNYGYTF
v_call: TRBV5-1; j_call: TRBJ2-2; cdr3_aa: CASSLDSSGAGGELFF
v_call: TRBV7-9; j_call: TRBJ2-1; cdr3_aa: CASSIGQGSYNEQFF
v_call: TRBV5-6; j_call: TRBJ2-7; cdr3_aa: CASSLDRVGEQYF
v_call: TRBV27; j_call: TRBJ2-5; cdr3_aa: CASSTHRGETQYF
v_call: TRBV5-4; j_call: TRBJ2-3; cdr3_aa: CASSLGADTQYF
v_call: TRBV30; j_call: TRBJ1-3; cdr3_aa: CAWSQGQGNTIYF
v_call: TRBV10-3; j_call: TRBJ1-3; cdr3_aa: CAALQGLGGNTIYF
v_call: TRBV27; j_call: TRBJ2-1; cdr3_aa: CASSSTVTEYNEQFF
v_call: TRBV7-2; j_call: TRBJ2-3; cdr3_aa: CASSTRTSGSYTDTQYF